This T cell receptor beta chain was retrieved from a study of cytotoxic CD8 clonotypes in ibrutinib-treated CLL. The CDR3 is made up of 17 amino acids. The V end lost 2 bases, the J end lost 4 bases, and 18 bases lay between the germline ends. CDR1 is SGHAT and CDR2 is FQNNGV in the germline V gene. Method: immunoSEQ multiplex PCR; TCRdb's copy keeps in-frame clones and lacks some. Of some 35,000 clones detected, 69% appear once; the ten largest clones hold 25% to 30%. Sample: PBMCs, taken before ibrutinib treatment. The chain has TRBV11-2 and TRBJ2-1, with D perhaps matching TRBD1 (6 bases). This TCR derives from a human donor with chronic lymphocytic leukemia. CDR3 DNA sequence: TGTGCCAGCAGCTTAAATTCCCGGGCAGGGGCATACAATGAGCAGTTCTTC. Translating it yields CASSLNSRAGAYNEQFF.